Listed here is a single T cell receptor beta chain. This specimen comes from a study of blood T cell repertoires in COVID-19. On the study more broadly: Whether acute or convalescent, the COVID-19 samples came from the United States, Italy and Spain. The cDNA or gDNA used as material had been derived from T cells, B-cell-depleted T cells, or PBMCs.

The CDR3 has 14 amino acids. V gave up 6 bases and J gave up 3 bases; unmatched junction bases: 6. Germline CDR1 and CDR2: SGHVS and FQNEAQ. Per the authors' pipeline: Estimates of nucleated cell counts were drawn from the amplification of reference gene primers. The method was immunoSEQ multiplex PCR; TCRdb's version includes in-frame clones alone and lacks a portion of them. The V and J calls and the clone size are those of that table, but D and trimming were determined from the DNA. Of a few hundred thousand clones in the sample, 85% were seen once. The sample was peripheral blood. The chain recombines TRBV7-8 with TRBJ1-1; 8 positions match TRBD1. This receptor was identified in a woman younger than 30 with acute or convalescent COVID-19. This CDR3 is CASRSGQGDTEAFF. In DNA, the CDR3 is TGTGCCAGCAGGTCTGGACAGGGCGACACTGAAGCTTTCTTT.